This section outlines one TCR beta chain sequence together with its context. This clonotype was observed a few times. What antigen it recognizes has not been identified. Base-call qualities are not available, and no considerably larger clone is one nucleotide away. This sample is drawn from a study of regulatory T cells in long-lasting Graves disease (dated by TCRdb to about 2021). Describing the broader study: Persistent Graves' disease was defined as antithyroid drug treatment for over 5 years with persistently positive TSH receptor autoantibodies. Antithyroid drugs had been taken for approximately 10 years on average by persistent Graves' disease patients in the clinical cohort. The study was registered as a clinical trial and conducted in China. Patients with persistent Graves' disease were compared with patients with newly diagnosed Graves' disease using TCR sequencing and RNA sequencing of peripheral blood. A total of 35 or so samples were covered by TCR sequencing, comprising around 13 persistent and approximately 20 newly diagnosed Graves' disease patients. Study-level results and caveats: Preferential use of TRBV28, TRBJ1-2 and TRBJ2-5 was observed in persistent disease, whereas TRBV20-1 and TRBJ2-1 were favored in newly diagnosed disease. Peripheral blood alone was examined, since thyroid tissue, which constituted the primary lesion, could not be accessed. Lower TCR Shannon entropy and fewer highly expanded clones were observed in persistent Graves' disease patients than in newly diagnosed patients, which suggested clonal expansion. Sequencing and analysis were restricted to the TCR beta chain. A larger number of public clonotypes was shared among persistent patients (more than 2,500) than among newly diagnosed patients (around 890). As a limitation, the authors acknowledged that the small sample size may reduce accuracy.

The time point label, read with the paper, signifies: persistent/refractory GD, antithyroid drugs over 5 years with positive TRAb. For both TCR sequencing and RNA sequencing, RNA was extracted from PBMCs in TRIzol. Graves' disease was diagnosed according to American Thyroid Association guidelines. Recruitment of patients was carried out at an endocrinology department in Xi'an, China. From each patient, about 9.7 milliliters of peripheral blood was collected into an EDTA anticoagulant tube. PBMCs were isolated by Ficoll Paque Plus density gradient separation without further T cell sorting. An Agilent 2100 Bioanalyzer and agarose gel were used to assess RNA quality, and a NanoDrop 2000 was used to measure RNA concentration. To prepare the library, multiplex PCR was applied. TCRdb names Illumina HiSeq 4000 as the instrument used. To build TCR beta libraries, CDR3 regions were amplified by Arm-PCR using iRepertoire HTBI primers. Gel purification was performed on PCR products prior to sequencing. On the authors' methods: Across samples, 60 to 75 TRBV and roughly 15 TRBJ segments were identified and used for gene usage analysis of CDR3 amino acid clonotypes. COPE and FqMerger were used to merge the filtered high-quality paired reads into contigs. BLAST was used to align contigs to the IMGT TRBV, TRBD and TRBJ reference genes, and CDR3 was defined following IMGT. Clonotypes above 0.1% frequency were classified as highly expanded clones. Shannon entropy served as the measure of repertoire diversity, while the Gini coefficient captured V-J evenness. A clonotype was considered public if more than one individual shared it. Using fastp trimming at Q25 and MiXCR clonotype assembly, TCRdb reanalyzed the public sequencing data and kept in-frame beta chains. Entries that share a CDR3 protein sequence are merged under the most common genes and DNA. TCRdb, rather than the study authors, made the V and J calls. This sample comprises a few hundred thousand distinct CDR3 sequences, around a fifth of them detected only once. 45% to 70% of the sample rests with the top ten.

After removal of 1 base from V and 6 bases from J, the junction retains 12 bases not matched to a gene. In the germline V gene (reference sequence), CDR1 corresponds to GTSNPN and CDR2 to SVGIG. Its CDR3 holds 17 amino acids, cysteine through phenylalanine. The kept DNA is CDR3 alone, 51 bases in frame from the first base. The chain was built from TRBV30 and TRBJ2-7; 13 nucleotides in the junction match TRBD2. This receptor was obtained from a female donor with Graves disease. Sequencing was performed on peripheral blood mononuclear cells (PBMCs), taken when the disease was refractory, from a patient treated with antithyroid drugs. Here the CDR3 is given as CAWSAPGLAGLLGEQYF. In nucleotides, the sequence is TGTGCCTGGAGTGCTCCGGGACTAGCGGGACTTTTGGGCGAGCAGTACTTC.